The 24 T cell receptor beta chains below come from one sample, sequenced in a study of post-analysis software for immune sequencing data (dated by TCRdb to 2015 to 2017). Points the paper makes about the study in general: Patients showed significantly higher frequencies than controls for a handful of TRBV segments, among them TRBV5-6, TRBV5-1 and TRBV20-1.

The library was produced with PCR. Sequenced using an Illumina HiSeq 2500. To reduce PCR and sequencing biases, unique molecular identifiers were incorporated into the TCR beta cDNA libraries. TCRdb reworked the public reads: Q25 trimming with fastp, MiXCR clone assembly, productive beta chains retained. Rows with one shared CDR3 protein collapse into an entry with the most common genes and DNA. This sample gives approximately 180,000 distinct CDR3 sequences in total; about 29% of them show up just once. The biggest ten clones account for roughly 1.6% of the sample. Their antigen targets remain unknown. The specimen sequenced was blood. The receptors were sampled from a girl between 10 and 17 years old with multiple sclerosis.

CDR3 DNA: TGTGCCAGCAGCTGGGCAGGGGGGGTCGACTATGGCTACACCTTC. The encoded protein is CASSWAGGVDYGYTF. V usage is TRBV7-9 and J usage is TRBJ1-2, with 7 bases aligning to TRBD1. This CDR3 contains 15 residues. Germline V gene sequence: CDR1 SEHNR, CDR2 FQNEAQ (reference sequence). V was pared by 4 bases and J by 3 bases, with 8 bases of the junction left unmatched.

A note on this clonotype: A junction boundary mismatches the germline segment, possibly from a read error. The gene calls are TRBV20-1 and TRBJ2-5; 10 bases map to TRBD2. Gene TRBJ2-7 matches the end of the DNA better, so the J call may be wrong. This CDR3 comprises 14 residues. Germline CDR1 and CDR2: DFQATT and SNEGSKA (reference sequence). The CDR3 spells CSTSGVRAGYEQYF. In nucleotides, the CDR3 is TGCAGTACTAGCGGGGTTCGGGCGGGCTACGAGCAGTACTTC.

This clonotype was seen many times. The chain links TRBV6-6 to TRBJ1-1, with D unclear. The CDR3 is 13 residues long. Looked up from germline, CDR1 is MNHNY and CDR2 is SVGAGI (reference sequence). With 4 bases removed from V and 0 bases from J, the gap between germline ends came to 6 bases. In DNA, the CDR3 is TGTGCCAGCAGTTTAGGGATGAACACTGAAGCTTTCTTT. As protein: CASSLGMNTEAFF.

The chain's CDR3 is CASSHRIGYEQYF. CDR3 in DNA: TGTGCCAGCAGCCACCGGATAGGGTACGAGCAGTACTTC. The rearrangement uses TRBV3-1 and TRBJ2-7; D remains ambiguous. With 3 bases removed from V and 4 bases from J, the gap between germline ends came to 10 bases. Germline V gene sequence: CDR1 LGHDT, CDR2 YNNKEL (reference sequence). The CDR3 has 13 amino acids.

In this sample, this clonotype turned up a few times. This rearrangement joins TRBV3-1 to TRBJ1-5, with D uncertain. The CDR3 length is 15 residues. Germline V gene sequence: CDR1 LGHDT, CDR2 YNNKEL (reference sequence). V lost 6 bases, J lost 4 bases, and 16 bases lay in between. The CDR3 protein is CASSATYRANQPQHF. In DNA form, the CDR3 reads TGTGCCAGCAGTGCCACTTACAGAGCGAATCAGCCCCAGCATTTT.

This clonotype was observed at least ten times. The V call is TRBV10-2, the J call TRBJ2-3, with 11 bases fitting TRBD2. The CDR3 has 15 amino acids. The V gene's germline CDR1 is WSHSY and CDR2 SAAADI. V lost 4 bases to trimming and J lost 4 bases; unmatched junction nucleotides: 4. Written as DNA, the CDR3 is TGCGCCAGCAGTGTGGTAGCGGGAGGGTCAGATACGCAGTATTTT. This encodes CASSVVAGGSDTQYF.

This clonotype came up many times. This chain uses TRBV4-1 with TRBJ1-1; D uncertain. The CDR3 has 13 residues. The germline V gene has CDR1 MGHRA and CDR2 YSYEKL. Trimming cost V 0 bases and J 3 bases, with 5 bases left between them. Here the CDR3 reads CASSQDLDTEAFF. The CDR3, as DNA: TGCGCCAGCAGCCAAGATCTGGACACTGAAGCTTTCTTT.

Comment on this clonotype: With a much larger clone just one base away, this may be a read error. J is TRBJ2-7 and V is TRBV5-1; 8 bases map to TRBD2. Matching the DNA end better, TRBJ2-5 makes the J call doubtful. This CDR3 is 16 amino acids long. CDR1 is SGHRS and CDR2 is YFSETQ in the germline V gene. CDR3 nucleotides: TGCGCCAGCAGCTCCCTTCGAGCGGGAGTCGTGAAGACCCAGTACTTC. Encoded protein: CASSSLRAGVVKTQYF.

This clonotype was recorded a few times. This chain uses TRBV5-1 with TRBJ1-1, with D possibly being TRBD1 (5 bases). V dropped 1 base and J dropped 3 bases, with 10 bases sitting between them. This CDR3 contains 14 residues. Germline assignment: CDR1 SGHRS and CDR2 YFSETQ. Here the CDR3 DNA reads TGCGCCAGCAGCTTGAATACAGGATACACTGAAGCTTTCTTT. The encoded protein is CASSLNTGYTEAFF.

This clonotype was seen more than once but under ten times. The chain employs TRBV7-9 and TRBJ2-1; a possible D gene is TRBD2 (7 bases). V gave up 5 bases and J gave up 9 bases, with 20 bases separating them. The CDR3 contains 15 residues. CDR1 and CDR2 from the germline V gene are SEHNR and FQNEAQ (reference sequence). The CDR3 region is CASSGVGGLSGEQFF. The CDR3 DNA reads TGTGCCAGCAGCGGAGTGGGGGGGCTAAGTGGTGAGCAGTTCTTC. Full variable domain (outside the CDR3, taken from reference TRBV7-9 and TRBJ2-1): DTGVSQNPRHKITKRGQNVTFRCDPISEHNRLYWYRQTLGQGPEFLTYFQNEAQLEKSRLLSDRFSAERPKGSFSTLEIQRTEQGDSAMYLCASSGVGGLSGEQFFGPGTRLTVL.

V is TRBV3-1 and J is TRBJ1-1; D is perhaps TRBD1 (6 bases). CDR1 is LGHDT, CDR2 YNNKEL, per germline (reference sequence). The V gene lost 1 base and the J gene lost 8 bases, with 14 bases spanning the gap. CDR3 length: 14 amino acids. The CDR3 DNA sequence: TGTGCCAGCAGCCAAGCGGGTCGGGGGCAGGAAGCTTTCTTT. It specifies CASSQAGRGQEAFF. Together with reference TRBV3-1 and TRBJ1-1, the CDR3 gives the full variable domain: DTAVSQTPKYLVTQMGNDKSIKCEQNLGHDTMYWYKQDSKKFLKIMFSYNNKELIINETVPNRFSPKSPDKAHLNLHINSLELGDSAVYFCASSQAGRGQEAFFGQGTRLTVV.

The V call is TRBV5-1, the J call TRBJ2-3; TRBD1 aligns across 7 bases. Germline lookup yields CDR1 SGHRS and CDR2 YFSETQ. After removal of 0 bases from V and 3 bases from J, the junction contained 4 bases not matched to a gene. CDR3 length: 15 residues. The DNA for the CDR3 is TGCGCCAGCAGCTTGGGGGACAGTGAGACAGATACGCAGTATTTT. Translation: CASSLGDSETDTQYF. Drawing the rest from reference TRBV5-1 and TRBJ2-3, the complete variable domain is KAGVTQTPRYLIKTRGQQVTLSCSPISGHRSVSWYQQTPGQGLQFLFEYFSETQRNKGNFPGRFSGRQFSNSRSEMNVSTLELGDSALYLCASSLGDSETDTQYFGPGTRLTVL.

DNA for the CDR3: TGTGCCAGCAGTGAAACAGCGGGGGAGCTCACCGGGGAGCTGTTTTTT. Translation gives CASSETAGELTGELFF. V is TRBV6-4 and J is TRBJ2-2; TRBD2 matches at 8 bases. CDR1 is MRHNA and CDR2 is SNTAGT in the germline V gene. V was clipped by 3 bases and J by 4 bases; unmatched bases: 7. The CDR3 runs to 16 residues.

This clonotype was recorded at least ten times. The V gene is TRBV6-5, the J gene TRBJ2-7; 8 nucleotides align to TRBD1. CDR1 is MNHEY and CDR2 is SVGAGI in the germline V gene. The CDR3 is 16 residues long. Germline trimming cut 1 base from V and 0 bases from J; bases unmatched to any gene: 5. The CDR3 loop reads CASSYFGQGSSYEQYF. The CDR3 DNA reads as TGTGCCAGCAGTTACTTCGGACAGGGCAGCTCCTACGAGCAGTACTTC.

The gene calls are TRBV7-2 and TRBJ2-3; D unresolved. V shed 1 base and J shed 1 base, with 12 bases lying between them. Germline V gene sequence: CDR1 SGHTA, CDR2 FQGNSA. This CDR3 region has 16 residues. CDR3 DNA sequence: TGTGCCAGCAGCTTAGGGGGTATTGGTGGCACAGATACGCAGTATTTT. This codes for CASSLGGIGGTDTQYF.

V is TRBV5-6 and J is TRBJ2-1, with D tentatively TRBD2 (5 bases). Germline lookup yields CDR1 SGHDT and CDR2 YYEEEE. V was clipped by 0 bases and J by 8 bases, with 6 bases between them. CDR3 size: 12 residues. CDR3 in DNA: TGTGCCAGCAGCTTGGTCGGGGATGAGCAGTTCTTC. This sequence encodes CASSLVGDEQFF.

This clonotype was picked up many times. The chain's CDR3 is CATSDGYGYTF. For the CDR3, the DNA is TGTGCCACCAGTGATGGGTATGGCTACACCTTC. The gene calls are TRBV24-1 and TRBJ1-2; D is ambiguous. Germline lookup yields CDR1 KGHDR and CDR2 SFDVKD. V dropped 3 bases and J dropped 5 bases, with 3 bases sitting between them. This CDR3 is 11 amino acids long.

The rearrangement uses TRBV12-3 or TRBV12-4 and TRBJ2-1; D may be TRBD2 (5 bases). The CDR3 is 15 amino acids. The ends were cut back, 4 bases at V and 8 bases at J, with 18 bases in the middle. The CDR3 DNA is TGTGCCAGCAGTTCATTCGAGGGCCCACACGATGAGCAGTTCTTC. Translating it yields CASSSFEGPHDEQFF.

The chain combines TRBV10-3 with TRBJ2-1, with 12 positions matching TRBD2. Germline assignment: CDR1 ENHRY and CDR2 SYGVKD. The V and J ends lost 2 bases and 8 bases, in that order; junction bases with no gene match: 7. The CDR3 has 16 residues. The CDR3 is CAISELAGGPGDEQFF. The CDR3 coding sequence is TGTGCCATCAGTGAGCTAGCGGGAGGGCCGGGGGATGAGCAGTTCTTC.

The sample holds one count of this clonotype. The CDR3 coding sequence is TGTGCCAGCAGAACGGACAGACTGAACACTGAAGCTTTCTTT. Protein product: CASRTDRLNTEAFF. The chain carries TRBV27 and TRBJ1-1; D is perhaps TRBD1 (6 bases). The V and J ends lost 6 bases and 0 bases respectively, with 11 bases between them. The CDR3 extends over 14 amino acids. Germline CDR1 and CDR2: MNHEY and SMNVEV (reference sequence).

This clonotype was seen more than once but under ten times. The chain combines TRBV20-1 with TRBJ1-5; D not resolved. There are 16 residues in the CDR3. The ends were cut back, 0 bases at V and 2 bases at J, with 14 bases in the middle. The germline V gene encodes CDR1 DFQATT and CDR2 SNEGSKA (reference sequence). The CDR3 DNA is TGCAGTGCTAGAGACCTGGGAGGGCGGGGCAATCAGCCCCAGCATTTT. This sequence encodes CSARDLGGRGNQPQHF.

This clonotype was detected many times. The rearrangement uses TRBV20-1 and TRBJ1-2; 7 bases fit TRBD1. CDR3 size: 15 residues. CDR1 DFQATT and CDR2 SNEGSKA come from the germline V gene (reference sequence). The V and J ends lost 3 bases and 6 bases, in that order; junction bases with no gene match: 13. The CDR3 nucleotides read TGCAGTGCTAGGGCACCCCGGGTTCAGGGGGATGGCTACACCTTC. Its translation: CSARAPRVQGDGYTF.

The chain employs TRBV20-1 and TRBJ2-5, with TRBD1 matching 10 bases. The CDR3 runs 15 residues. V lost 7 bases to trimming and J lost 1 base; unmatched junction nucleotides: 9. Per the germline V gene, CDR1 is DFQATT and CDR2 is SNEGSKA (reference sequence). CDR3 in amino acids: CSVLGQGGSQETQYF. The CDR3 nucleotides read TGCAGTGTTTTAGGACAGGGGGGGTCCCAAGAGACCCAGTACTTC.

In its sample, this clonotype was seen many times. This rearrangement joins TRBV7-9 to TRBJ1-2, with D uncertain. Germline lookup yields CDR1 SEHNR and CDR2 FQNEAQ (reference sequence). Between the trimmed V and J ends, which lost 3 bases and 2 bases, there was a span of 16 bases. The CDR3 extends over 16 amino acids. CDR3 sequence: CASSFGAGLENYGYTF. The CDR3 coding sequence is TGTGCCAGCAGCTTCGGTGCGGGGTTAGAGAACTATGGCTACACCTTC.